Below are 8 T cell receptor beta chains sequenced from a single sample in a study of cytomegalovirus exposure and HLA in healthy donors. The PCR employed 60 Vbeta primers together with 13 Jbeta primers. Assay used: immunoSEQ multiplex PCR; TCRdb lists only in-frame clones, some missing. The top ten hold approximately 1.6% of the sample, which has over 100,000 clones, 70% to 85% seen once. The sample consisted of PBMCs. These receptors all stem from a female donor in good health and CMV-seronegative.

CDR3 sequence: CSVQVRPNQPQHF. The CDR3 DNA reads TGCAGCGTACAGGTCAGACCGAATCAGCCCCAGCATTTT. The rearrangement uses TRBV29-1 and TRBJ1-5; a weak D match, TRBD1 (5 bases). Germline loops: CDR1 SQVTM, CDR2 ANQGSEA. The CDR3 totals 13 residues. V lost 6 bases and J lost 4, with 13 bases in between.

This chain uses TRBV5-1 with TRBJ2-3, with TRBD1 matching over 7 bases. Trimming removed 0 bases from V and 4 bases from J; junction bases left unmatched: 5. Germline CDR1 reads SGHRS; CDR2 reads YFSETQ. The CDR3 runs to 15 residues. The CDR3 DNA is TGCGCCAGCAGCTTGGCCCCAGGGGGTGCAGATACGCAGTATTTT. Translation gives CASSLAPGGADTQYF.

CDR3 sequence (DNA): TGCGCCAGCAGTATGGGACTTTCTAGCGGGGCCCAAGAGACCCAGTACTTC. Its translation: CASSMGLSSGAQETQYF. This chain links TRBV10-1 with TRBJ2-5; 9 nucleotides match TRBD2. Germline CDR1 WNHNN, CDR2 SYGVQD (reference sequence). The CDR3 covers 17 residues. Germline trimming cut 5 bases from V and 1 base from J; bases unmatched to any gene: 11.

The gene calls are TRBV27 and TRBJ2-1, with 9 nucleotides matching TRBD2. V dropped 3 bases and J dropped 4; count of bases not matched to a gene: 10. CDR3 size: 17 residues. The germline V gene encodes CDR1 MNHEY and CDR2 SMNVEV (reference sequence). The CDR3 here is CASSLMASGALYNEQFF. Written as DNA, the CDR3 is TGTGCCAGCAGTTTGATGGCTAGCGGGGCCCTTTACAATGAGCAGTTCTTC.

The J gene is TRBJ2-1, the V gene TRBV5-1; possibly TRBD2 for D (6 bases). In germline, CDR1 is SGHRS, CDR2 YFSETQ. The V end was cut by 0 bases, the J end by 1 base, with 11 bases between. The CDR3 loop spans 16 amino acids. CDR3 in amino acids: CASSLEPTRSYNEQFF. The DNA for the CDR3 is TGCGCCAGCAGCTTGGAGCCGACTAGGTCCTACAATGAGCAGTTCTTC.

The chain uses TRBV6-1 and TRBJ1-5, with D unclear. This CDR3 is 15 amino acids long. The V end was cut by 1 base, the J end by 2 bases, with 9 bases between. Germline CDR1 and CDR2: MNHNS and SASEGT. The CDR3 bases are TGTGCCAGCAGTGAAGACCTTAGTGGCAATCAGCCCCAGCATTTT. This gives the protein CASSEDLSGNQPQHF.

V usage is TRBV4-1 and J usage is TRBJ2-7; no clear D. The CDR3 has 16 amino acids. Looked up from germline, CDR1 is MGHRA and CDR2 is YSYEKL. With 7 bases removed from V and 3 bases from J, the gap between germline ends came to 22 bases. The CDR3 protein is CASTQKVTDRYYEQYF. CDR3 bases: TGCGCCAGCACACAGAAAGTAACCGACCGATACTACGAGCAGTACTTC.

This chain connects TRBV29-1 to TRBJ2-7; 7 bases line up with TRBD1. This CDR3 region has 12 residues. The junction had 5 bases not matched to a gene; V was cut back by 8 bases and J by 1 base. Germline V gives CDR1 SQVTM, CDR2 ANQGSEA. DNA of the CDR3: TGCAGCATAGTGGGACAGTCCTACGAGCAGTACTTC. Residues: CSIVGQSYEQYF.